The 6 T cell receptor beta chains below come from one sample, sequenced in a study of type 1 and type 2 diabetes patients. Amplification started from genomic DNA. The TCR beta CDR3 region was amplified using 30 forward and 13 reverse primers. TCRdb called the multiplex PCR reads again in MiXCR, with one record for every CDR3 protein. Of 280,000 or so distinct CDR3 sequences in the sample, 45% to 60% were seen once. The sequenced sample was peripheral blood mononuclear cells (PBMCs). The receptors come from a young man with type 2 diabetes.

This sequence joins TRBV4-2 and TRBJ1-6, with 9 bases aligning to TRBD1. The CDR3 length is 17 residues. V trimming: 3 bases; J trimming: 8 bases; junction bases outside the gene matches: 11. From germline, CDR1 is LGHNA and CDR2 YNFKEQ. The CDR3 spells CASSHLPPGQGHSPLHF. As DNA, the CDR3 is TGTGCCAGCAGCCACTTACCGCCGGGACAGGGCCATTCACCCCTCCACTTT.

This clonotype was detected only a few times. This CDR3 is CATSRFSGRASLFGNEQFF. In DNA form, the CDR3 reads TGTGCCACCAGCAGGTTTAGCGGGAGGGCCAGTTTGTTTGGCAATGAGCAGTTCTTC. This rearrangement joins TRBV15 to TRBJ2-1, with TRBD2 matching over 11 bases. Germline V CDR1 and CDR2: LNHNV, YYDKDF (reference sequence). Trimming cost V 3 bases and J 6 bases; bases outside gene matches: 16. This CDR3 region has 19 residues.

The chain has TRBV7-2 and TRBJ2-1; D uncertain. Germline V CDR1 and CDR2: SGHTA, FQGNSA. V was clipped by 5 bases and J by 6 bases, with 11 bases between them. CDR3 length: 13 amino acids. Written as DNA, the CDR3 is TGTGCCAGCAGCCCGAGGCGGAGCAATGAGCAGTTCTTC. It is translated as CASSPRRSNEQFF.

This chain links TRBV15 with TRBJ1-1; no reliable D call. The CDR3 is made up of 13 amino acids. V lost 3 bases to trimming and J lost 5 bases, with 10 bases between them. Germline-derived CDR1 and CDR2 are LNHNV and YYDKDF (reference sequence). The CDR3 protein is CATSSYGETEAFF. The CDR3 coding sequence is TGTGCCACCAGCAGCTATGGAGAGACTGAAGCTTTCTTT.

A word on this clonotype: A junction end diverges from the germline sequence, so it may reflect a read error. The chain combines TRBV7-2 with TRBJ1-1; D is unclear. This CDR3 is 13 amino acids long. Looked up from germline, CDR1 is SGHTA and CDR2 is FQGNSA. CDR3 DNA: TGCGCCAGCAGCTGGGCGGGCGGCACTGAAGCTTTCTTT. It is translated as CASSWAGGTEAFF.

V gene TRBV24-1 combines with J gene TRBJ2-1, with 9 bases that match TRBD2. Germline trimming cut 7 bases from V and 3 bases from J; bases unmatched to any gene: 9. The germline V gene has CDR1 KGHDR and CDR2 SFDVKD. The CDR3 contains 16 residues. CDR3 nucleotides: TGTGCCACCAGCAGAGGTGGCGGGGGGGACTACAATGAGCAGTTCTTC. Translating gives CATSRGGGGDYNEQFF.